The entry below gives a single TCR beta chain sequence along with its context. This record comes from a study of blood T cell repertoires in COVID-19. Across the whole study: Material from acute and convalescent COVID-19 was sourced from the United States, Italy and Spain.

The trim removed 8 bases at V and 6 bases at J, leaving 12 bases unmatched. From germline, CDR1 is SGHTA and CDR2 FQGNSA. This CDR3 has 15 residues. Method: immunoSEQ multiplex PCR; TCRdb's copy keeps in-frame clones and lacks some. This sample yields about 140,000 clones, of which approximately 84% are seen a single time; 4.5% to 7% belongs to the top ten. The clonotype was recovered from a man aged 40-49 years with acute COVID-19. The sequencing sample was made of PBMCs or T cells enriched from blood (not recorded which). This sequence joins TRBV7-2 and TRBJ2-2; 7 bases align to TRBD2. Here the CDR3 DNA reads TGTGCCAGCCAAGGAAGGCGGGAGAGGGCCGGGGAGCTGTTTTTT. It is translated as CASQGRRERAGELFF.